The clone carrying this TCR beta chain has more than one count but fewer than ten. Its target is unknown. The read is 3 residues too short to cover the CDR3 end, so that end is filled in from the germline J gene. The data originate from a study of T cell clonality in common variable immunodeficiency. Study outcomes and limitations: What drives increased CVID clonality needs T cell subpopulation sequencing.

CDR3 size: 14 residues. V was pared by 3 bases and J by 0 bases, with 8 bases between. Per germline, CDR1 LNHDA and CDR2 SQIVND (reference sequence). Sequencing was performed with immunoSEQ multiplex PCR; in TCRdb, only in-frame clones are kept and a portion is missing. The sample includes 45,000 to 65,000 clones, none of them occurring once. The sample comprised peripheral blood mononuclear cells. V gene TRBV19 combines with J gene TRBJ1-1; D unclear. The receptor's source is a person aged 18 to 70 in good health. The CDR3 here is CASSIGGLNTEAFF. CDR3 DNA, as far as it was read: TGTGCCAGTAGTATTGGCGGATTGAACACTGAA.